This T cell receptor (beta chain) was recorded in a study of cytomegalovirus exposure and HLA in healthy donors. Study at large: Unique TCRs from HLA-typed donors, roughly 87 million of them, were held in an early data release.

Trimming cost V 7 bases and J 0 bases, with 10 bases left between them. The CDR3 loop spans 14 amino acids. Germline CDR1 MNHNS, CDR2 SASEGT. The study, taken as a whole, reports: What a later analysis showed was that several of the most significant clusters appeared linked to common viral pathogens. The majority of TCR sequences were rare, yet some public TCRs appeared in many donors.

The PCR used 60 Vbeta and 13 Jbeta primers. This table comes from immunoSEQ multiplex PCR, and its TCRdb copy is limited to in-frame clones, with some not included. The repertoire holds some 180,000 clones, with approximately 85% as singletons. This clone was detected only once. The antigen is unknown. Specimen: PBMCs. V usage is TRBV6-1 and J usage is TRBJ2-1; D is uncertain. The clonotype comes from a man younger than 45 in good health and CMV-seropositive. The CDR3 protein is CASTMEYSYNEQFF. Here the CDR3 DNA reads TGTGCCAGCACGATGGAGTACTCCTACAATGAGCAGTTCTTC.